One sample yielded the 13 T cell receptor beta chains listed below, sequenced in a study of blood T cell repertoires in COVID-19. The table came from immunoSEQ multiplex PCR; TCRdb's copy has only in-frame clones and leaves some out. The sample contains about 250,000 clones, approximately 80% of which appear only once. The sequencing sample was made of peripheral blood. The receptor source for this set is a woman older than 75 with active or convalescent COVID-19.

The V and J genes are TRBV24-1 and TRBJ1-2; possible D gene TRBD1, 5 bases. The CDR3 length is 15 residues. V was clipped by 7 bases and J by 4 bases, with 18 bases between them. Germline V lookup: CDR1 KGHDR, CDR2 SFDVKD. This CDR3 is CATSPGGTGGYGYTF. The CDR3 DNA follows: TGTGCCACCAGCCCAGGCGGGACCGGGGGCTATGGCTACACCTTC.

The chain has TRBV5-1 and TRBJ1-1; perhaps TRBD1 as D (5 bases). Germline assignment: CDR1 SGHRS and CDR2 YFSETQ. This CDR3 region has 14 residues. The V end lost 4 bases, the J end lost 6 bases, and 16 bases lay between the germline ends. The CDR3 sequence: CASSIPGANAEAFF. The CDR3 DNA is TGCGCCAGCAGCATTCCTGGGGCTAACGCTGAAGCTTTCTTT.

This sequence joins TRBV4-1 and TRBJ2-7; 7 bases agree with TRBD2. The CDR3 spans 15 residues. The ends lost 3 bases at V and 0 bases at J; junction bases unmatched: 5. Germline V gene data show CDR1 as MGHRA and CDR2 as YSYEKL. CDR3 sequence: CASSHLAESSYEQYF. As DNA, the CDR3 is TGCGCCAGCAGCCATCTAGCGGAGAGCTCCTACGAGCAGTACTTC.

The chain recombines TRBV6-5 with TRBJ1-5, with 9 positions matching TRBD1. The CDR3 has 13 amino acids. CDR1 is MNHEY, CDR2 SVGAGI, per germline. Trimming removed 6 bases from V and 6 bases from J; junction bases left unmatched: 3. The CDR3 DNA is TGTGCCAGCAGCCCGGACAGGGGTCAGCCCCAGCATTTT. The encoded protein is CASSPDRGQPQHF.

J is TRBJ1-1 and V is TRBV28; D uncertain. V was shortened by 7 bases and J by 3 bases, with 6 bases between the two germline ends. The CDR3 sequence is 11 residues long. Germline values: CDR1 MDHEN, CDR2 SYDVKM. The CDR3 sequence is CASTLDTEAFF. The CDR3 DNA is TGTGCCAGCACATTAGACACTGAAGCTTTCTTT.

The chain recombines TRBV7-8 with TRBJ2-5; 10 bases are shared with TRBD1. The CDR3 loop spans 18 amino acids. The trim removed 5 bases at V and 7 bases at J, leaving 19 bases unmatched. CDR1 is SGHVS and CDR2 is FQNEAQ in the germline V gene. Here the CDR3 reads CASSHRTGTGAKTGTQYF. In nucleotides, the CDR3 is TGTGCCAGCAGCCATCGTACCGGGACAGGGGCCAAAACTGGGACCCAGTACTTC.

Of note for this clone: Different DNA sequences within this sample yield the same CDR3. The gene calls are TRBV29-1 and TRBJ1-1; D might be TRBD1 (5 bases). This CDR3 contains 11 residues. Trimming shortened V by 3 bases and J by 7 bases, and 9 bases separated the two germline ends. CDR1 and CDR2 from the germline V gene are SQVTM and ANQGSEA. CDR3 nucleotides: TGCAGCGTTGAGGGGCAGATTGAAGCTTTCTTT. The encoded protein is CSVEGQIEAFF.

CDR3 nucleotides: TGTGCCAGCAGCTTGGCAGGGGGCTTGAACACCGGGGAGCTGTTTTTT. This sequence encodes CASSLAGGLNTGELFF. The rearrangement joins TRBV5-4 to TRBJ2-2; 8 bases line up with TRBD1. V shed 0 bases and J 1 base; nucleotides not matched to a gene: 2. The CDR3 has 16 residues. CDR1 is SGHNT, CDR2 YYREEE, per germline (reference sequence).

The DNA of the CDR3 is TGTGCCACCAGCAGAGGAGGGGGTTTAGATTCACCCCTCCACTTT. Its protein product is CATSRGGGLDSPLHF. This chain joins TRBV15 and TRBJ1-6; TRBD1 is a possible D gene (6 bases). Between the trimmed V and J ends, which lost 1 base and 8 bases, there was a span of 12 bases. Germline assignment: CDR1 LNHNV and CDR2 YYDKDF (reference sequence). The CDR3 consists of 15 residues. Supplemented by reference TRBV15 and TRBJ1-6, the full variable domain reads DAMVIQNPRYQVTQFGKPVTLSCSQTLNHNVMYWYQQKSSQAPKLLFHYYDKDFNNEADTPDNFQSRRPNTSFCFLDIRSPGLGDTAMYLCATSRGGGLDSPLHFGNGTRLTVT.

Points on this clone: One junction end does not reproduce the germline sequence, and a read error may be involved. V gene TRBV2 combines with J gene TRBJ1-2; 8 nucleotides line up with TRBD1. The CDR3 loop spans 13 amino acids. In germline, CDR1 is SNHLY, CDR2 FYNNEI. This chain's CDR3 is CANSTTGATGYTF. DNA of the CDR3: TGTGCCAACAGTACGACAGGGGCCACGGGCTACACCTTC.

This clone was recorded once. In nucleotides, the CDR3 is TGTGCCAGCACTAGAACGGGGTATGGCGAAAAACTGTTTTTT. It is translated as CASTRTGYGEKLFF. The chain combines TRBV25-1 with TRBJ1-4; D gene unclear. Trimming took off 7 bases at V and 8 bases at J, with 17 bases between the two ends. Germline CDR1 MGHDK, CDR2 SYGVNS. The CDR3 has 14 residues.

This chain links TRBV7-9 with TRBJ1-4, with 7 bases lining up with TRBD1. The CDR3 covers 15 residues. V shed 0 bases, J shed 7 bases, and the junction held 5 bases outside the gene matches. Looked up from germline, CDR1 is SEHNR and CDR2 is FQNEAQ (reference sequence). Written as DNA, the CDR3 is TGTGCCAGCAGCTTAGCGCAGGGGGGAAGTGAAAAACTGTTTTTT. Its translation: CASSLAQGGSEKLFF.

The chain links TRBV6-5 to TRBJ2-7; TRBD2 matches 13 bases. The CDR3 spans 15 residues. Germline V CDR1 and CDR2: MNHEY, SVGAGI. V gave up 6 bases and J gave up 4 bases; unmatched junction bases: 6. The CDR3 region has the DNA TGTGCCAGCAGCCGCACTAGCGGGGGGGCTTACGAGCAGTACTTC. Protein product: CASSRTSGGAYEQYF.